The rows below give T cell receptor beta chains drawn from one sample of a study of graft-versus-host responses after intestinal transplantation. Assay: immunoSEQ multiplex PCR; the TCRdb copy retains only in-frame clones and omits some. The sample includes about 23,000 clones, 90% of them seen just once. Specimen: PBMCs, collected approximately 38 days after intestinal transplant. The receptors shown here come from a human patient who received an intestinal transplant, so some T cells may come from the graft donor. Both conserved end residues are part of each CDR3.

V gene: TRBV6-9
CDR3 protein: CASSPPGTGYFSPLHF

V gene: TRBV7-9
CDR3 protein: CASSFVGDEQFF

V gene: TRBV2
CDR3 protein: CASSGTGQDLNYGYTF

V gene: TRBV2
CDR3 protein: CASTVGSEQYF

V gene: TRBV7-2
CDR3 protein: CASSLALYEQYF

V gene: TRBV11-2
CDR3 protein: CASSPMTPPYNEQFF

V gene: TRBV6-1
CDR3 protein: CASSEAGSNQPQHF

V gene: TRBV5-4
CDR3 protein: CASSWGQGGQETQYF

V gene: TRBV4-1
CDR3 protein: CASSQDGQGNQPQHF

V gene: TRBV4-1
CDR3 protein: CASSQGAGGFYEQYF

V gene: TRBV5-1
CDR3 protein: CASSFYRSGSGQFF

V gene: TRBV28
CDR3 protein: CASSLRANTGELFF

V gene: TRBV2
CDR3 protein: CASRYTDTQYF

V gene: TRBV30
CDR3 protein: CAGGGQGGGYTF

V gene: TRBV29-1
CDR3 protein: CSVEGLGTSGRGLAKNIQYF

V gene: TRBV5-1
CDR3 protein: CASSFLQGFSTDTQYF

V gene: TRBV14
CDR3 protein: CASSQLPGGPTDTQYF

V gene: TRBV28
CDR3 protein: CASSYSGPQHF

V gene: TRBV12-5
CDR3 protein: CASGLEDYEQYF

V gene: TRBV4-2
CDR3 protein: CASAWRGLTRISTDTQYF

V gene: TRBV28
CDR3 protein: CASSSTSGTFESNQPQHF

V gene: TRBV27
CDR3 protein: CASSHLGTSGSYEQYF

V gene: TRBV6-6
CDR3 protein: CASSWTMEPYNEQFF

V gene: TRBV15
CDR3 protein: CATSRDPPPSGKVSPLHF

V gene: TRBV6-5
CDR3 protein: CASSYPRADGNTIYF

V gene: TRBV7-9
CDR3 protein: CASTGGWNTEAFF

V gene: TRBV19
CDR3 protein: CASSYRTPRETQYF

V gene: TRBV10-2
CDR3 protein: CAARQGLMNTEAFF

V gene: TRBV6-4
CDR3 protein: CASSDEGGGTSEQFF

V gene: TRBV19
CDR3 protein: CASSAASGRSYEQYF

V gene: TRBV29-1
CDR3 protein: CSVEDRGLAGVYNEQFF

V gene: TRBV5-6
CDR3 protein: CASSFSAGLSYNEQFF

V gene: TRBV4-1
CDR3 protein: CASSQDGSGVNNEQFF

V gene: TRBV7-2
CDR3 protein: CASSRTGGFGYEQYF

V gene: TRBV29-1
CDR3 protein: CSVDGGLADTGELFF

V gene: TRBV27
CDR3 protein: CASSLVRAMNTEAFF

V gene: TRBV14
CDR3 protein: CASSPYWTGRGNEQFF

V gene: TRBV5-1
CDR3 protein: CASSLTASYEQYF

V gene: TRBV25-1
CDR3 protein: CASSPNYEQYF

V gene: TRBV7-9
CDR3 protein: CASSFWPAERGRGYGYTF

V gene: TRBV19
CDR3 protein: CASTKGTGSGEKLFF

V gene: TRBV5-1
CDR3 protein: CASSLSSGSSYEQYF

V gene: TRBV7-3
CDR3 protein: CASSSHPRPLSYNEQFF

V gene: TRBV10-3
CDR3 protein: CAISAPSQPQHF

V gene: TRBV11-2
CDR3 protein: CASSATGRRGPYEQYF

V gene: TRBV2
CDR3 protein: CASSANVQTSVSYEQYF